Here is one T cell receptor (beta chain) with its context. As yet, its antigen is unknown. The sample originates from a study of cytomegalovirus exposure and HLA in healthy donors. The overall study: Previous work identified 90 million to 130 million unique TCR beta sequences from 150 million to 200 million T cells. Study-wide results and limits: In vitro work confirmed that three CMV-associated chains recognize CMV antigens.

PCR employed 60 Vbeta and 13 Jbeta primers. Assay used: immunoSEQ multiplex PCR; TCRdb lists only in-frame clones, some missing. Here the sample spans some 190,000 clones, 82% being singletons. CDR3 length: 19 residues. The germline gives CDR1 SEHNR, CDR2 FQNEAQ (reference sequence). V was clipped by 5 bases and J by 3 bases; unmatched bases: 18. The sequencing sample was made of PBMCs. This sequence originates from a man aged 35 to 55 in good health and CMV-seronegative. The V and J genes are TRBV7-9 and TRBJ2-7, with TRBD2 matching over 11 bases. The CDR3 sequence: CASSTPPGTSGPEFYEQYF. The CDR3 DNA is TGTGCCAGCAGCACCCCGCCCGGGACTAGCGGACCGGAATTCTACGAGCAGTACTTC.